This T cell receptor (beta chain) was sequenced for a study of blood T cell repertoires in COVID-19. Study background: T cells, B-cell-depleted T cells, or PBMCs provided the cDNA or gDNA that served as material.

Germline V gene lookup returns CDR1 LNHNV and CDR2 YYDKDF (reference sequence). Between the trimmed V and J ends, which lost 6 bases and 0 bases, there was a span of 16 bases. The CDR3 consists of 16 residues. Data came from immunoSEQ multiplex PCR; TCRdb stores just in-frame clones and leaves some out. The sample lists some 38,000 clones, about three quarters occurring once. The receptor was derived from a man between 65 and 85 years old with COVID-19, enrolled during active disease. The chain carries TRBV15 and TRBJ2-3; weak D call: TRBD1 (6 bases). The sample consisted of peripheral blood. The CDR3 DNA reads as TGTGCCACCAGACTAGGGACACCCACTAGCACAGATACGCAGTATTTT. It yields the protein CATRLGTPTSTDTQYF. Filled out from reference TRBV15 and TRBJ2-3, the complete variable domain reads DAMVIQNPRYQVTQFGKPVTLSCSQTLNHNVMYWYQQKSSQAPKLLFHYYDKDFNNEADTPDNFQSRRPNTSFCFLDIRSPGLGDTAMYLCATRLGTPTSTDTQYFGPGTRLTVL.